The rows below give T cell receptor beta chains drawn from one sample of a study of blood T cells in healthy people across ages. TCRdb reprocessed the 5' RACE reads via MiXCR and lists one record per CDR3 protein. The table records about 640,000 distinct CDR3 sequences, under 65% of them present only once. Specimen: blood. Receptor source: a man aged 55-75 years in good health. CDR3s include the opening cysteine and the closing phenylalanine or tryptophan. D genes are given only for firm matches. Where a row states a size, it is once, few, many or the class of an expanded clone; other rows omit it.

cdr3_length j_call d_call v_call clone_size cdr3_nt cdr3_aa
16 TRBJ2-1 TRBD2 TRBV20-1 - TGCAGTGCCCGAAAACTAGCGGGAGGTCAGAACAATGAGCAGTTCTTC CSARKLAGGQNNEQFF
15 TRBJ1-2 - TRBV4-1 few TGCGCCAGCAGCCAATCGGTTGGGGATAACTATGGCTACACCTTC CASSQSVGDNYGYTF
15 TRBJ2-3 - TRBV9 few TGTGCCAGCAGCTCACTAACCAGGGGCACAGATACGCAGTATTTT CASSSLTRGTDTQYF
14 TRBJ1-1 - TRBV27 - TGTGCCAGCAGTCTAAGGGGAACGGGCACTGAAGCTTTCTTT CASSLRGTGTEAFF
16 TRBJ2-7 - TRBV25-1 - TGTGCCAGCAGTGAATTCGGCGGGTCGACCTCCTACGAGCAGTACTTC CASSEFGGSTSYEQYF
15 TRBJ2-6 TRBD1 TRBV29-1 - TGCAGCGTCCGGGACAGGGGGAAAGGGGCCAACGTCCTGACTTTC CSVRDRGKGANVLTF
18 TRBJ2-4 - TRBV18 - TGTGCCAGCTCACCGTATGGACAGAAACCCTTAGCCAAAAACATTCAGTACTTC CASSPYGQKPLAKNIQYF
15 TRBJ1-4 - TRBV20-1 - TGCAGTGCTATAAAGACAGGAACACTAAGTGAAAAACTGTTTTTT CSAIKTGTLSEKLFF
13 TRBJ2-1 - TRBV18 few TGTGCCAGCTCGCAACAGGGGAGGGATGAGCAGTTCTTC CASSQQGRDEQFF
14 TRBJ2-3 - TRBV27 - TGTGCCAGCAGTTTATCGCCCACCGGAGATACGCAGTATTTT CASSLSPTGDTQYF
19 TRBJ2-6 TRBD1 TRBV5-8 few TGTGCCAGCAGCGATCGCCGGACAGGGACCTACTCTGGGGCCAACGTCCTGACTTTC CASSDRRTGTYSGANVLTF
16 TRBJ1-4 TRBD1 TRBV7-9 - TGTGCCAGCTCCTTTCCGGGACAGGGAATTAATGAAAAACTGTTTTTT CASSFPGQGINEKLFF
13 TRBJ2-5 TRBD1 TRBV29-1 few TGCAGCGCCAAGGACAGGGGGCGTGAGACCCAGTACTTC CSAKDRGRETQYF
15 TRBJ2-5 TRBD1 TRBV29-1 - TGCAGCGTTAACAGGGGGCTCCAGTACCAAGAGACCCAGTACTTC CSVNRGLQYQETQYF
20 TRBJ2-5 TRBD2 TRBV9 few TGTGCCAGCAGCGTAAATCCGGGGGGTCTACCCGGCCGGTACCAAGAGACCCAGTACTTC CASSVNPGGLPGRYQETQYF
16 TRBJ2-1 TRBD1 TRBV9 - TGTGCCAGCAGTCTAGGACAGGGGGTCTCCTACAATGAGCAGTTCTTC CASSLGQGVSYNEQFF
15 TRBJ2-1 TRBD2 TRBV19 - TGTGCCAGCAGCATAGCGGGGTCCTCCTACAATGAGCAGTTCTTC CASSIAGSSYNEQFF
15 TRBJ2-7 TRBD1 TRBV18 few TGTGCCAGTTCCCGTACCGGGACAGCTTCCTACGAGCAGTACTTC CASSRTGTASYEQYF
12 TRBJ2-1 TRBD2 TRBV20-1 - TGCAGTGCTACGGGGGGCTACAATGAGCAGTTCTTC CSATGGYNEQFF
16 TRBJ1-5 - TRBV20-1 - TGCAGTCCTAGAGATCCTAGACAGCCGCTAAATCAGCCCCAGCATTTT CSPRDPRQPLNQPQHF
15 TRBJ2-6 - TRBV12-3/TRBV12-4 once TGTGCCAGCATCCCACACCACTCTGGGGCCGACGTCCTGACTTTC CASIPHHSGADVLTF
17 TRBJ2-1 TRBD2 TRBV28 - TGTGCCAGCAAGACTAGCGGGGGGGTCTCCTCCTGGAATGAGCAGTTCTTC CASKTSGGVSSWNEQFF
16 TRBJ2-7 TRBD1 TRBV4-2 few TGTGCCAGCAGCCAATCCGACAGGGTCCCCTTCTACGAGCAGTACTTC CASSQSDRVPFYEQYF
14 TRBJ2-7 TRBD1 TRBV27 - TGTGCCAGCAGAATACAGGGGGCGGAGGCCGAGCAGTACTTC CASRIQGAEAEQYF
13 TRBJ2-5 TRBD2 TRBV9 - TGCGCCAGCAGCGGGATCGGCGGTTATGAGCAGTACTTC CASSGIGGYEQYF
14 TRBJ2-5 TRBD1 TRBV5-6 - TGTGCCAGCAGCTTGGGCCGGGACAGGGAGACCCAGTACTTC CASSLGRDRETQYF
13 TRBJ2-5 TRBD2 TRBV27 - TGTGCCAGCAGTCAACTAGCGGGTGAGACCCAGTACTTC CASSQLAGETQYF
15 TRBJ2-1 TRBD1 TRBV2 - TGTGCCAGCAGTGGACAGGGGGTGCCACACAATGAGCAGTTCTTC CASSGQGVPHNEQFF
18 TRBJ1-3 TRBD1 TRBV20-1 - TGCAGTGCTAGAGACGACCACGGACAGGGAGACTCTGGAAACACCATATATTTT CSARDDHGQGDSGNTIYF
14 TRBJ2-7 TRBD2 TRBV10-3 - TGTGCCATCAGCGATCGACTAGCGGGGAGTGAGCAGTACTTC CAISDRLAGSEQYF
13 TRBJ2-3 - TRBV20-1 few TGCAGTGCTAGTGCACCAGGCACAGATACGCAGTATTTT CSASAPGTDTQYF
14 TRBJ2-1 - TRBV15 - TGTGCCACCAGCAGGGGTGACCAGTTCGATGAGCAGTTCTTC CATSRGDQFDEQFF
13 TRBJ1-6 - TRBV5-1 - TGCGCCAGCAGCCGGGACGTTAATTCACCCCTCCACTTT CASSRDVNSPLHF
16 TRBJ2-3 TRBD2 TRBV18 - TGTGCCAGCTCACCAAAGACGGGCGGGAGCGGCGGTACGCAGTATTTT CASSPKTGGSGGTQYF
15 TRBJ1-2 - TRBV4-2 few TGTGCCAGCAGCCAAGATATGGGGACGTTCTATGGCTACACCTTC CASSQDMGTFYGYTF
14 TRBJ2-5 - TRBV6-5 few TGTGCCAGCAGTTATGCGTACGGCGGGGAGACCCAGTACTTC CASSYAYGGETQYF
14 TRBJ2-5 - TRBV20-1 - TGCAGTGCTAAAGCTGGGACGGAACAAGAGACCCAGTACTTC CSAKAGTEQETQYF
12 TRBJ1-2 - TRBV2 few TGTGCCAGCAGACCCGACACCTATGGCTACACCTTC CASRPDTYGYTF
13 TRBJ2-5 - TRBV20-1 - TGCAGTGCCCACATCGGGCGGCAAGAGACCCAGTACTTC CSAHIGRQETQYF
14 TRBJ2-1 - TRBV24-1 - TGTGCCACCAGTGTTTCAGGGACGGGCAATGAGCAGTTCTTC CATSVSGTGNEQFF
14 TRBJ2-1 - TRBV20-1 - TGCAGTGCTTATAAGGGGGTGTCTAACAATGAGCAGTTCTTC CSAYKGVSNNEQFF
15 TRBJ1-2 TRBD1 TRBV6-1 - TGCGCCAGCAGTAAGACAGGGGGTCTTAACTATGGCTACACCTTC CASSKTGGLNYGYTF
15 TRBJ2-5 TRBD1 TRBV28 few TGTGCCAGCGGGGATCAGGGACAGGGCGTAGAGACCCAGTACTTC CASGDQGQGVETQYF
14 TRBJ2-1 - TRBV7-9 - TGTGCCAGCAACGGGGGACAGTCCTACAATGAGCAGTTCTTC CASNGGQSYNEQFF